What follows are 18 T cell receptor beta chains derived from one specimen sequenced in a study of cytomegalovirus exposure and HLA in healthy donors. PCR involved 60 Vbeta and 13 Jbeta primers. Assay used: immunoSEQ multiplex PCR; TCRdb lists only in-frame clones, some missing. The profile shows some 120,000 clones, 80% to 85% of them singletons. The material sequenced was PBMCs. These receptors originate from a woman aged 25-40 years in good health and CMV-seronegative.

The J gene is TRBJ1-2, the V gene TRBV7-3, with a possible D match to TRBD1 (6 bases). CDR3 length equals 16 residues. The germline gives CDR1 SGHTA, CDR2 FQGTGA. The V gene lost 5 bases and the J gene lost 6 bases, with 22 bases spanning the gap. The CDR3 spells CASSPLGQRPPDGYTF. For the CDR3, the DNA is TGTGCCAGCAGCCCCCTGGGACAACGTCCCCCCGATGGCTACACCTTC.

The gene calls are TRBV4-3 and TRBJ2-2; D is ambiguous. The CDR3 is 14 amino acids. In germline, CDR1 is LGHNA, CDR2 YSLEER. V lost 0 bases and J lost 7, with 9 bases in between. The CDR3 DNA reads as TGCGCCAGCAGCCAAGATCAGTCCCTCGGGGAGCTGTTTTTT. It translates to CASSQDQSLGELFF.

The chain carries TRBV13 and TRBJ2-3, with 11 bases lining up with TRBD1. The germline CDR1 and CDR2 sequences are PRHDT and FYEKMQ (reference sequence). With 5 bases clipped from V and 1 base from J, the junction kept 5 bases outside the gene matches. The CDR3 length is 16 residues. CDR3 region: CASSGQGAGGTDTQYF. In DNA form, the CDR3 reads TGTGCCAGCAGCGGACAGGGGGCGGGTGGCACAGATACGCAGTATTTT.

There are a few counts of this clone. The chain is built from TRBV30 and TRBJ2-3, with D possibly being TRBD1 (5 bases). This CDR3 region has 15 residues. Trimming stripped 3 bases from V and 1 base from J, with 14 bases between. Germline CDR1 reads GTSNPN; CDR2 reads SVGIG (reference sequence). DNA of the CDR3: TGTGCCTGGAGACGAAGGGGCTCGGGCACAGATACGCAGTATTTT. Amino acids: CAWRRRGSGTDTQYF.

The rearrangement links TRBV9 to TRBJ1-3, with D tentatively TRBD1 (6 bases). Per the germline V gene, CDR1 is SGDLS and CDR2 is YYNGEE. V was shortened by 4 bases and J by 0 bases, with 14 bases between the two germline ends. This CDR3 has 16 residues. CDR3: CASSMDSPFSGNTIYF. The CDR3 bases are TGTGCCAGCAGCATGGACAGCCCTTTCTCTGGAAACACCATATATTTT.

This sequence joins TRBV7-3 and TRBJ2-1; maybe TRBD1 (6 bases). Germline V gives CDR1 SGHTA, CDR2 FQGTGA. The CDR3 is 15 residues long. Trimming left V 5 bases short and J 7 bases short, with 18 bases between. The CDR3 region is CASSPESRDINEQFF. The CDR3 DNA reads as TGTGCCAGCAGCCCCGAGTCCCGGGACATTAATGAGCAGTTCTTC.

This clone has only one observation. The genes are TRBV27 and TRBJ1-1; D gene unclear. The CDR3 consists of 13 residues. Germline V gene sequence: CDR1 MNHEY, CDR2 SMNVEV (reference sequence). V was trimmed by 3 bases and J by 2 bases, leaving 7 bases between them. The CDR3 region has the DNA TGTGCCAGCAGTTTCAGATCAAACACTGAAGCTTTCTTT. Its protein is CASSFRSNTEAFF.

The genes are TRBV6-6 and TRBJ1-6; 12 bases line up with TRBD1. V lost 5 bases, J lost 11 bases, and 4 bases stayed unmatched. CDR1 is MNHNY and CDR2 is SVGAGI in the germline V gene (reference sequence). The CDR3 loop spans 14 amino acids. DNA of the CDR3: TGTGCCAGCAGTACGGGACAGGGGGCTGCACCCCTCCACTTT. Amino acid sequence: CASSTGQGAAPLHF.

The V and J genes are TRBV7-2 and TRBJ2-1, with D perhaps matching TRBD1 (6 bases). The CDR3 has 12 amino acids. Germline CDR1 SGHTA, CDR2 FQGNSA. V was trimmed by 3 bases and J by 9 bases, leaving 9 bases between them. The CDR3 coding sequence is TGTGCCAGCAGCTTGGTCAGGGGTGAGCAGTTCTTC. Protein: CASSLVRGEQFF.

The chain's CDR3 is CASSDGDTVLYGYTF. The CDR3 nucleotides are TGTGCCAGCAGCGACGGGGACACCGTGCTCTATGGCTACACCTTC. The genes are TRBV9 and TRBJ1-2; a possible D gene is TRBD1 (6 bases). The germline gives CDR1 SGDLS, CDR2 YYNGEE. The ends were cut back, 3 bases at V and 4 bases at J, with 16 bases in the middle. The CDR3 sequence is 15 residues long. The full variable domain, its missing parts supplied by reference TRBV9 and TRBJ1-2, is DSGVTQTPKHLITATGQRVTLRCSPRSGDLSVYWYQQSLDQGLQFLIQYYNGEERAKGNILERFSAQQFPDLHSELNLSSLELGDSALYFCASSDGDTVLYGYTFGSGTRLTVV.

The V call is TRBV30, the J call TRBJ2-7; 7 bases map to TRBD2. The CDR3 is 15 residues long. CDR1 GTSNPN and CDR2 SVGIG come from the germline V gene (reference sequence). Unmatched junction bases numbered 8, after V lost 3 bases and J lost 0 bases. CDR3 loop: CAWSSRDYFSYEQYF. Written as DNA, the CDR3 is TGTGCCTGGAGCTCCCGGGACTATTTCTCCTACGAGCAGTACTTC.

The rearrangement joins TRBV7-9 to TRBJ1-3; D is unresolved. The CDR3 runs 14 residues. Looked up from germline, CDR1 is SEHNR and CDR2 is FQNEAQ (reference sequence). With 5 bases removed from V and 0 bases from J, the gap between germline ends came to 8 bases. CDR3 DNA: TGTGCCAGCAGCCCTAATTACTCTGGAAACACCATATATTTT. It specifies CASSPNYSGNTIYF.

CDR3 region: CASSRASGRGGTQYF. DNA of the CDR3: TGTGCCAGCAGCCGGGCTAGCGGGAGAGGGGGTACGCAGTATTTT. The chain couples TRBV14 to TRBJ2-3; TRBD2 agrees at 10 bases. Germline-derived CDR1 and CDR2 are SGHDN and FVKESK. CDR3 length equals 15 residues. Trimming at V came to 4 bases and at J to 8 bases, leaving 9 bases not matched to a gene.

The table lists this clone with a few counts. This chain joins TRBV5-1 and TRBJ2-1; D is perhaps TRBD2 (7 bases). The CDR3 is made up of 16 amino acids. V was cut by 6 bases and J by 7 bases, with 23 bases left in between. In germline, CDR1 is SGHRS, CDR2 YFSETQ. Written as DNA, the CDR3 is TGCGCCAGCAACCAAAACCCGAGGGGGGGCCATAATGAGCAGTTCTTC. The encoded protein is CASNQNPRGGHNEQFF.

This clone was seen a few times. The V gene is TRBV15, the J gene TRBJ2-5, with 7 bases fitting TRBD2. From germline, CDR1 is LNHNV and CDR2 YYDKDF (reference sequence). The junction had 8 bases not matched to a gene; V was cut back by 5 bases and J by 2 bases. The CDR3 runs to 15 residues. CDR3 in amino acids: CATSLSRGLQETQYF. Written as DNA, the CDR3 is TGTGCCACCAGCTTATCGCGGGGGTTGCAAGAGACCCAGTACTTC.

The chain employs TRBV5-5 and TRBJ2-5, with D possibly TRBD1 on 8 matching bases. The CDR3 is 15 amino acids. The germline V gene has CDR1 SGHKS and CDR2 YYEKEE (reference sequence). Trimming took off 4 bases at V and 4 bases at J, with 17 bases between the two ends. The CDR3 bases are TGTGCCAGCAGCGGACAGGGAGGGGAAGGAGAGACCCAGTACTTC. Translating gives CASSGQGGEGETQYF. Variable domain in full (rest from reference TRBV5-5 and TRBJ2-5): DAGVTQSPTHLIKTRGQQVTLRCSPISGHKSVSWYQQVLGQGPQFIFQYYEKEERGRGNFPDRFSARQFPNYSSELNVNALLLGDSALYLCASSGQGGEGETQYFGPGTRLLVL.

The rearrangement joins TRBV12-5 to TRBJ2-5; TRBD1 matches at 9 bases. The V gene end was trimmed by 2 bases and the J gene end by 9 bases; junction bases not matched to a gene: 10. This CDR3 is built from 15 residues. CDR1 LGHNT and CDR2 FRNRAP come from the germline V gene. This CDR3 is CASGLPSTGGEAQYF. The CDR3 region has the DNA TGTGCTAGTGGTTTGCCCTCGACAGGGGGGGAGGCCCAGTACTTC.

The chain uses TRBV9 and TRBJ2-5; 8 nucleotides agree with TRBD1. The end of the DNA is better explained by TRBJ2-7, so the J call may be wrong. CDR1 and CDR2 from the germline V gene are SGDLS and YYNGEE. This CDR3 has 15 amino acids. DNA of the CDR3: TGTGCCAGCAGCGTAGGGACAGGGAGCTCCTACGAGCAGTACTTC. Amino acids: CASSVGTGSSYEQYF.